One sample yielded the 11 T cell receptor beta chains listed below, sequenced in a study of blood T cell repertoires in COVID-19. Using immunoSEQ multiplex PCR, the repertoire was profiled, and TCRdb retains in-frame clones only, with some absent. The repertoire consists of about 400,000 clones, with approximately 87% occurring once and the leading ten covering approximately 9.3%. Sequencing used PBMCs or T cells enriched from blood (not recorded which). These receptors came from a woman in her fifties or sixties who had recovered from COVID-19.

The rearrangement joins TRBV27 to TRBJ1-5; perhaps TRBD1 as D (5 bases). Germline V CDR1 and CDR2: MNHEY, SMNVEV (reference sequence). The ends were cut back, 6 bases at V and 3 bases at J, with 12 bases in the middle. The CDR3 consists of 14 residues. In nucleotides, the CDR3 is TGTGCCAGCAGCCGGGGGACGGCCAATCAGCCCCAGCATTTT. Its protein product is CASSRGTANQPQHF.

The rearrangement links TRBV3-1 (or the pseudogene TRBV3-2) to TRBJ2-1, with D possibly being TRBD2 (5 bases). Trimming pared 2 bases from V and 8 bases from J, leaving 10 bases between. The length of the CDR3 is 13 residues. From germline, CDR1 is LGHDT and CDR2 YNNKEL (reference sequence). The CDR3 bases are TGTGCCAGCAGCCAATTGCCCGGGGATGAGCAGTTCTTC. It is translated as CASSQLPGDEQFF.

The V gene is TRBV4-3, the J gene TRBJ1-5; the D is unclear. The CDR3 sequence is 15 residues long. Trimming left V 0 bases short and J 4 bases short, with 10 bases between. Germline CDR1 is LGHNA and CDR2 is YSLEER. The CDR3 region is CASSQDLGGNQPQHF. For the CDR3, the DNA is TGCGCCAGCAGCCAAGATCTCGGAGGGAATCAGCCCCAGCATTTT.

The gene calls are TRBV7-8 and TRBJ2-2; possible D gene TRBD2, 6 bases. V lost 5 bases and J lost 3, with 16 bases in between. This CDR3 comprises 16 residues. Per the germline V gene, CDR1 is SGHVS and CDR2 is FQNEAQ. CDR3 region: CASSPLGSGYTGELFF. The CDR3 DNA reads as TGTGCCAGCAGCCCCCTGGGTAGCGGCTACACCGGGGAGCTGTTTTTT.

The chain is built from TRBV6-5 and TRBJ1-2, with no clear D. Germline V gene lookup returns CDR1 MNHEY and CDR2 SVGAGI. The CDR3 is 11 amino acids. The V end lost 6 bases, the J end lost 5 bases, and 7 bases lay between the germline ends. Here the CDR3 DNA reads TGTGCCAGCAGGAGCCCATATGGCTACACCTTC. Residues: CASRSPYGYTF.

The rearrangement links TRBV11-2 to TRBJ1-4; 7 positions match TRBD1. J gave up 8 bases and V 3 bases, and 3 bases lay outside the gene matches. The CDR3 totals 13 residues. Germline V gene data show CDR1 as SGHAT and CDR2 as FQNNGV. The chain's CDR3 is CASSLGRGEKLFF. The CDR3 DNA reads as TGTGCCAGCAGCTTGGGCAGGGGGGAAAAACTGTTTTTT. Combining the CDR3 with reference TRBV11-2 and TRBJ1-4 gives the whole variable domain EAGVAQSPRYKIIEKRQSVAFWCNPISGHATLYWYQQILGQGPKLLIQFQNNGVVDDSQLPKDRFSAERLKGVDSTLKIQPAKLEDSAVYLCASSLGRGEKLFFGSGTQLSVL.

This rearrangement joins TRBV6-5 to TRBJ1-2, with D unresolved. The germline V gene has CDR1 MNHEY and CDR2 SVGAGI. The CDR3 sequence is 14 residues long. The V gene lost 0 bases and the J gene lost 4 bases, with 9 bases spanning the gap. In DNA form, the CDR3 reads TGTGCCAGCAGTTACTCTCGGGGAGGCTATGGCTACACCTTC. The encoded protein is CASSYSRGGYGYTF.

J is TRBJ2-7 and V is TRBV5-1, with 8 bases that match TRBD2. V dropped 7 bases and J dropped 2; count of bases not matched to a gene: 14. In germline, CDR1 is SGHRS, CDR2 YFSETQ. The CDR3 is made up of 16 amino acids. The CDR3 DNA reads as TGCGCCAGCCGGCCAGCGGGGGTACCTAGGACCTACGAGCAGTACTTC. As protein: CASRPAGVPRTYEQYF. The complete variable domain, with remaining parts taken from reference TRBV5-1 and TRBJ2-7, reads KAGVTQTPRYLIKTRGQQVTLSCSPISGHRSVSWYQQTPGQGLQFLFEYFSETQRNKGNFPGRFSGRQFSNSRSEMNVSTLELGDSALYLCASRPAGVPRTYEQYFGPGTRLTVT.

This chain connects TRBV28 to TRBJ1-5; D is possibly TRBD1 (5 bases). The length of the CDR3 is 14 residues. Per germline, CDR1 MDHEN and CDR2 SYDVKM. Trimming took off 4 bases at V and 5 bases at J, with 12 bases between the two ends. In DNA, the CDR3 is TGTGCCAGCAGTTCCACCCAGGGATATCAGCCCCAGCATTTT. It yields the protein CASSSTQGYQPQHF.

The chain links TRBV4-3 to TRBJ2-3; 7 bases match TRBD2. Germline CDR1 reads LGHNA; CDR2 reads YSLEER. CDR3 length equals 15 residues. The junction had 9 bases not matched to a gene; V was cut back by 3 bases and J by 6 bases. CDR3 nucleotide sequence: TGCGCCAGCAGCCAGGGACTAAATGTAGGGGATACGCAGTATTTT. Protein: CASSQGLNVGDTQYF.

V is TRBV5-1 and J is TRBJ1-2; D is perhaps TRBD1 (6 bases). Between the trimmed V and J ends, which lost 7 bases and 6 bases, there was a span of 19 bases. CDR3 length: 14 residues. Per germline, CDR1 SGHRS and CDR2 YFSETQ. CDR3 loop: CASSKGGNSDGYTF. Here the CDR3 DNA reads TGCGCCAGCTCCAAGGGGGGGAACTCCGATGGCTACACCTTC.